This T cell receptor beta chain was found in a study of read filtering for tumor transcriptome and immune sequencing (dated by TCRdb to the early 2020s). The study in broad terms: The cohort consisted of roughly 16 male and 14 female patients, with a mean age of about 70 years and an age range of about 40 to 85. By revised international staging, roughly eight patients were R-ISS I, about 16 were R-ISS II and over five were R-ISS III. After DNase treatment, whole-transcriptome libraries were prepared with the TruSeq RNA Access Library Prep Kit. TCR-region mapped reads per sample ranged from about 4 to 10.27 million with IR-seq versus only roughly 75 to 1273 with RNA-seq. TCR repertoires obtained by targeted immune repertoire sequencing and by bulk whole-transcriptome sequencing performed on the same bone marrow samples were compared. One main goal was a read-filtering strategy for immune repertoire data, in particular deciding whether clonotypes backed by only one read should be removed. The investigation overall reported the following: The sorted CD138-negative fraction was not purified T cells but a mixed bone marrow immune population. Clonotypes were captured by IR-seq at much higher depth and more reliably than by RNA-seq, and smaller IR-seq throughput was sufficient for identification of most shared clonotypes. The correlation between IR-seq and RNA-seq shared clonotype proportions rose when single-read clonotypes were removed. In IR-seq, 80% to 85% of clonotypes but 3% to 3.5% of total reads were represented by single-read clonotypes, whereas in RNA-seq, approximately 70% of clonotypes and about 40% of reads were represented by single-read clonotypes.

From cysteine to phenylalanine, the CDR3 is 15 amino acids long. The CDR3 DNA has 45 bases and is translated from base 1. Trimmed from V: 4 bases; trimmed from J: 2 bases; junction bases lacking a gene match: 8. This clonotype came up many times. Its recognized antigen is unknown. One base away there is no much larger clone; base qualities are not given. Every patient had bone marrow sampled at the time of active disease. Ficoll-Hypaque density gradient centrifugation was used to isolate the bone marrow mononuclear cells. Myeloma plasma cells were removed and CD138-negative cells were obtained by negative selection following labeling with CD138 magnetic microbeads on a MACS separator. The purity of the isolated cells was checked by flow cytometry with CD138 antibodies on an Attune NxT. TRIzol reagent was used to extract total RNA, which was then quantified with a NanoDrop spectrophotometer. Paired RNA-seq and IR-seq were performed on each patient's CD138-negative bone marrow sample.

Starting from roughly 410 ng RNA, TCR libraries were constructed with the Immunoverse kit using molecular barcoded adaptors that cover the alpha/delta and beta/gamma chains. TCR library preparation used the same RNA that went into transcriptome sequencing. Sequencing of TCR libraries was carried out on an Illumina HiSeq 4000 with 2 x 150 cycles. The paper's data handling went like this. Using MiXCR, which included quality filtering and error correction, TCR reads were aligned to human V, D, J and C references and then assembled into CDR3 clonotypes. The tcR package in R was used for analysis of clonotype counts and gene usage diversity. For inspection of raw mapping reads, RNA-seq reads were mapped by STAR aligner version 2.5.3a onto GRCh37 of the human genome. To test how sequencing depth affected the clonotypes detected, IR-seq fastq files were randomly downsampled with Seqtk 1.3. In TCRdb, the public reads were trimmed at Q25 with fastp and aligned with MiXCR, with productive beta chains retained. Identical CDR3 protein sequences are pooled into one entry, listed with their most common genes and DNA. These V and J calls derive from TCRdb rather than the authors' analysis. The sample data list about 46,000 distinct CDR3 sequences, and about a fifth of these were observed just once. The ten most abundant clones make up approximately 40% of the sample.

Sequenced input: a population of CD138-negative cells sorted from bone marrow. Reading the label with the study, this specimen's cell subset or site is: bone marrow mononuclear cells depleted of CD138+ plasma/myeloma cells by negative magnetic selection. Recombination linked TRBV12-3 or TRBV12-4 to TRBJ2-7; 7 bases in the middle match TRBD1. This sequence originates from a donor aged 40 or over with multiple myeloma. CDR3 loop: CASSSPRTGTYEQYF. The nucleotides are TGTGCCAGCAGTTCCCCCCGGACAGGTACCTACGAGCAGTACTTC.